What follows is one T cell receptor beta chain and its context. Its antigen is still unknown. Generated by immunoSEQ multiplex PCR, the TCRdb table keeps only in-frame clones and is missing some. The data contain roughly 31,000 clones, about 92% of them seen just once; the ten biggest clones take up roughly 2.3%. This specimen comes from a study of T cells in pancreatic ductal adenocarcinoma. Points from the study as a whole: Blood had more productive templates and about 7.9-fold more unique clonotypes than tumor.

The CDR3 has 12 amino acids. Trimming shortened V by 6 bases and J by 4 bases, and 9 bases separated the two germline ends. CDR1 is MDHEN and CDR2 is SYDVKM in the germline V gene. Selected pancreatic ductal adenocarcinoma patients had undergone surgery without neoadjuvant therapy. Sample: PBMCs. This chain connects TRBV28 to TRBJ2-5, with D unclear. The clonotype originates from a human donor with pancreatic ductal adenocarcinoma. For the CDR3, the DNA is TGTGCCAGCAGCGTAGCAGCAGAGACCCAGTACTTC. This gives the protein CASSVAAETQYF.